The clone carrying this T cell receptor (beta chain) appeared a few times. The target antigen is unknown. This sample stems from a study of response to subunit inactivated influenza vaccine. Findings and caveats of the study: Authors suggested seasonal influenza vaccinations each recruit few new T cells.

This CDR3 has 15 residues. Germline V gives CDR1 SGHNT, CDR2 YYREEE (reference sequence). Trimming stripped 3 bases from V and 3 bases from J, with 12 bases between. In TCRdb, the RT-PCR reads were re-called with MiXCR into one record per CDR3 protein. Seen here are about half a million distinct CDR3 sequences, less than 30% observed once, and the top ten hold approximately 2%. This chain uses TRBV5-4 with TRBJ2-2, with D perhaps TRBD1 (6 bases). This specimen was CD4+ T cells sorted from PBMCs, taken about 5 days after vaccination. This TCR came from a man aged 50 or older who received an inactivated influenza vaccine. CDR3 amino acids: CASSSGQKYTGELFF. CDR3 bases: TGTGCCAGCAGCTCAGGACAGAAGTACACCGGGGAGCTGTTTTTT.